This entry describes one TCR beta chain. Relative to the germline gene, one junction end is altered; a read error may explain this. Clones were sequenced by immunoSEQ multiplex PCR, and TCRdb holds only the in-frame ones, with some missing. The sample lists 150,000 to 200,000 clones; approximately 94% were seen once. CDR1 is SNHLY and CDR2 is FYNNEI in the germline V gene. The CDR3 is 13 residues long. These data belong to a study of control samples from healthy donors and cancer patients. The TCR sequence derives from a woman under 30 in good health. The rearrangement joins TRBV2 to TRBJ1-2, with TRBD1 matching 7 bases. The sample taken for sequencing was blood. This CDR3 reads CAGRGQANYGYTF. The CDR3 DNA is TGTGCCGGCAGAGGACAGGCTAACTATGGCTACACCTTC.